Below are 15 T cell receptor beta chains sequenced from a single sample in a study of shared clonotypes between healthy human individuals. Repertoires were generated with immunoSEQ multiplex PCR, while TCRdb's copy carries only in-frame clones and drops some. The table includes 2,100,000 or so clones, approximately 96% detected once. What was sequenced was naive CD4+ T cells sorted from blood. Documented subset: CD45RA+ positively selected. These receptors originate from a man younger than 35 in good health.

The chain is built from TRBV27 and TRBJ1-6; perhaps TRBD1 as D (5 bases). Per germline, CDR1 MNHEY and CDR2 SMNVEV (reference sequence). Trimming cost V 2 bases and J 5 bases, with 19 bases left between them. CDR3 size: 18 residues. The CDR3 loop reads CASSLVYGAISNNSPLHF. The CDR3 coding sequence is TGTGCCAGCAGTTTAGTGTACGGGGCTATTAGCAATAATTCACCCCTCCACTTT.

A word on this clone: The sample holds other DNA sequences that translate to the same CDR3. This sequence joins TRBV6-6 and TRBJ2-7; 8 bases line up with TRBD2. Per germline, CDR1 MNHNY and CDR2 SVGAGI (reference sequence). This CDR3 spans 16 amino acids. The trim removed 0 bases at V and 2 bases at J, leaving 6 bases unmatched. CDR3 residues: CASSYSGLAGTYEQYF. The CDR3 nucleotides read TGTGCCAGCAGTTACTCAGGTCTAGCGGGCACCTACGAGCAGTACTTC.

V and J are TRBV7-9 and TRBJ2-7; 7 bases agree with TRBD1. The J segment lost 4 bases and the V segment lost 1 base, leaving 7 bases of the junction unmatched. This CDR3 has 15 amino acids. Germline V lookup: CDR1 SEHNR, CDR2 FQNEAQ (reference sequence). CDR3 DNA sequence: TGTGCCAGCAGCTTAGAGGGGACAGTTGTTTACGAGCAGTACTTC. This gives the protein CASSLEGTVVYEQYF.

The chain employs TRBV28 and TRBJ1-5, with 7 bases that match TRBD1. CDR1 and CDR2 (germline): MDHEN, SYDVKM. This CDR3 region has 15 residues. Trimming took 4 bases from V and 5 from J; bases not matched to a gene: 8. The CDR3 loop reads CASSYGGGGYQPQHF. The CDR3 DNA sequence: TGTGCCAGCAGTTACGGAGGGGGCGGATATCAGCCCCAGCATTTT. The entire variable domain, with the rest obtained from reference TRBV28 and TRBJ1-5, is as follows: DVKVTQSSRYLVKRTGEKVFLECVQDMDHENMFWYRQDPGLGLRLIYFSYDVKMKEKGDIPEGYSVSREKKERFSLILESASTNQTSMYLCASSYGGGGYQPQHFGDGTRLSIL.

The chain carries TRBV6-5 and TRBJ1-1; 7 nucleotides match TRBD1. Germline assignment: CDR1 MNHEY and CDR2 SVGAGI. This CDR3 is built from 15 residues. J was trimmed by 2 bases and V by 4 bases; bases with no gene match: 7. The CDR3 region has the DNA TGTGCCAGCAGTTCCATTACAGGGGACAACACTGAAGCTTTCTTT. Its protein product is CASSSITGDNTEAFF.

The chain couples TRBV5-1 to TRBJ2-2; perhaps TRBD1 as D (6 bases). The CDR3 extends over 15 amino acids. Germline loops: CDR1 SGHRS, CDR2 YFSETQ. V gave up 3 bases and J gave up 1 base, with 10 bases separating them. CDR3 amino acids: CASSSLGGNTGELFF. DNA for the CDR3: TGCGCCAGCAGCTCCCTAGGGGGGAACACCGGGGAGCTGTTTTTT.

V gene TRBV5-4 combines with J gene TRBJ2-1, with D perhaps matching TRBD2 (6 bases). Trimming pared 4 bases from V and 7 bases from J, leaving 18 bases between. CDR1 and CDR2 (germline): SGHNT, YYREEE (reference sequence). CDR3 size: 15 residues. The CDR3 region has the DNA TGTGCCAGCAGCAATTTACGCGGAGGAGGGAATGAGCAGTTCTTC. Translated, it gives CASSNLRGGGNEQFF.

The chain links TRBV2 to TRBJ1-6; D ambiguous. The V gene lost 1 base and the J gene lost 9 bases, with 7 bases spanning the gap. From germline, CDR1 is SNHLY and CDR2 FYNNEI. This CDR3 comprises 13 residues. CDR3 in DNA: TGTGCCAGCAGTGAAGGTCGATCTTCACCCCTCCACTTT. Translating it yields CASSEGRSSPLHF.

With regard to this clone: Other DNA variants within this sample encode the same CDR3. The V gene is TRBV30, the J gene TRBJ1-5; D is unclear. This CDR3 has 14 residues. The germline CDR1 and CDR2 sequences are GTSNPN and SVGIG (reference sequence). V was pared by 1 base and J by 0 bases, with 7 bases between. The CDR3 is CAWSGTVSNQPQHF. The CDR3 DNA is TGTGCCTGGAGTGGGACGGTTAGCAATCAGCCCCAGCATTTT.

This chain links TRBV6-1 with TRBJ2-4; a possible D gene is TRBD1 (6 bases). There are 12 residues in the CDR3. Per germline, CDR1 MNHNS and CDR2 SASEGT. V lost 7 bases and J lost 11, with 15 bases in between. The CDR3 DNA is TGTGCCAGCACGACTACAGGGACGTTTCAGTACTTC. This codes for CASTTTGTFQYF.

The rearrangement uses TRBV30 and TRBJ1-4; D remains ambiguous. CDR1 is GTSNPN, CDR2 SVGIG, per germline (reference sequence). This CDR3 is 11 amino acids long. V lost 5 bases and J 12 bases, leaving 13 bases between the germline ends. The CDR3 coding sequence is TGTGCCTGGCCCTTTCGCGGGGAACTGTTTTTT. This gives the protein CAWPFRGELFF.

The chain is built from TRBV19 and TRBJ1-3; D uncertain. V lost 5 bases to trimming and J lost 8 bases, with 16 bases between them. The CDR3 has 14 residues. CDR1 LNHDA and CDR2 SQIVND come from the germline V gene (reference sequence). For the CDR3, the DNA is TGTGCCAGTAGTGGCCTGGGGATATGGGACACCATATATTTT. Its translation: CASSGLGIWDTIYF. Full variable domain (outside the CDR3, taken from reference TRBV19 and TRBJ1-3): DGGITQSPKYLFRKEGQNVTLSCEQNLNHDAMYWYRQDPGQGLRLIYYSQIVNDFQKGDIAEGYSVSREKKESFPLTVTSAQKNPTAFYLCASSGLGIWDTIYFGEGSWLTVV.

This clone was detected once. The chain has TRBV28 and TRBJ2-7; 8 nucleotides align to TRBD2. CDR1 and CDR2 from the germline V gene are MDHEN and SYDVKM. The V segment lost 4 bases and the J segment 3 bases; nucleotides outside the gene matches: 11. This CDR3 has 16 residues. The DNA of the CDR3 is TGTGCCAGCAGTTCGACCGGGGGGGCCGGGGGCTACGAGCAGTACTTC. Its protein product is CASSSTGGAGGYEQYF.

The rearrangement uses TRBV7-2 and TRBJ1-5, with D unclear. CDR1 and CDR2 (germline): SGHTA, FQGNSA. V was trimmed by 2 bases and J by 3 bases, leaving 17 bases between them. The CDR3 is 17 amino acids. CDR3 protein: CASSLSYVGRANQPQHF. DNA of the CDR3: TGTGCCAGCAGCTTAAGTTATGTGGGCAGAGCCAATCAGCCCCAGCATTTT.

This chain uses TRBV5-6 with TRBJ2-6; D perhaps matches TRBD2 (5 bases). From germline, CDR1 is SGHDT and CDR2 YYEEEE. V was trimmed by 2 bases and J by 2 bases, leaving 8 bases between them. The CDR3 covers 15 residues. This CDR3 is CASSFRGTGANVLTF. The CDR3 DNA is TGTGCCAGCAGCTTCCGAGGGACTGGGGCCAACGTCCTGACTTTC.